The 31 T cell receptor beta chains given below trace back to one sample, sequenced in a study of T cell changes during pregnancy in multiple sclerosis. The repertoire was sequenced with immunoSEQ multiplex PCR; TCRdb's copy has only in-frame clones and lacks some. The data show over 35,000 clones, around 89% seen once. The sequencing used CD4+ T cells from peripheral blood mononuclear cells, collected in the first trimester of pregnancy. All receptors derive from a female donor with multiple sclerosis, enrolled in a pregnancy study.

The chain combines TRBV2 with TRBJ1-1, with a tentative D call TRBD1 (6 bases). The CDR3 runs 14 residues. Germline-derived CDR1 and CDR2 are SNHLY and FYNNEI. V dropped 0 bases and J dropped 5 bases, with 10 bases sitting between them. The CDR3 is CASSEAEGGTEAFF. The CDR3 DNA reads TGTGCCAGCAGTGAAGCAGAAGGGGGAACTGAAGCTTTCTTT.

V and J are TRBV27 and TRBJ1-2, with D possibly TRBD1 on 5 matching bases. Germline lookup yields CDR1 MNHEY and CDR2 SMNVEV (reference sequence). Trimming removed 7 bases at V and 5 bases at J, with 17 bases between. The CDR3 consists of 14 residues. CDR3 sequence: CASKPPSRGYGYTF. The CDR3 DNA reads as TGTGCCAGCAAACCACCCTCTAGGGGATATGGCTACACCTTC.

The gene calls are TRBV30 and TRBJ1-2; 10 positions match TRBD1. This CDR3 spans 16 amino acids. Trimming removed 2 bases from V and 6 bases from J; junction bases left unmatched: 12. Germline loops: CDR1 GTSNPN, CDR2 SVGIG (reference sequence). CDR3: CAWSSPGQGGIDGYTF. The CDR3 nucleotides are TGTGCCTGGAGTTCTCCTGGACAGGGGGGTATCGATGGCTACACCTTC.

The V call is TRBV7-9, the J call TRBJ2-3; 8 nucleotides match TRBD1. Germline lookup yields CDR1 SEHNR and CDR2 FQNEAQ (reference sequence). The CDR3 is 14 amino acids. Trimming took 5 bases from V and 4 from J; bases not matched to a gene: 5. CDR3: CASSPGQGADTQYF. As DNA, the CDR3 is TGTGCCAGCAGCCCCGGACAGGGAGCAGATACGCAGTATTTT.

This clone appeared once. V gene TRBV11-2 combines with J gene TRBJ2-3; the match to TRBD2 covers 8 bases. Trimming at V came to 5 bases and at J to 1 base, leaving 2 bases not matched to a gene. The V gene's germline CDR1 is SGHAT and CDR2 FQNNGV. This CDR3 spans 14 amino acids. CDR3 coding DNA: TGTGCCAGCAGCCCGGGACTAGGCACAGATACGCAGTATTTT. Residues: CASSPGLGTDTQYF.

The V gene is TRBV7-9, the J gene TRBJ1-2; TRBD1 is a possible D gene (5 bases). The CDR3 is 14 residues long. Trimming cost V 4 bases and J 8 bases, with 17 bases left between them. Germline CDR1 reads SEHNR; CDR2 reads FQNEAQ (reference sequence). As DNA, the CDR3 is TGTGCCAGCAGCTCCTACCGGGACTCAAGGGGCTACACCTTC. It yields the protein CASSSYRDSRGYTF.

The genes are TRBV6-5 and TRBJ1-1; D uncertain. The CDR3 length is 15 residues. Germline values: CDR1 MNHEY, CDR2 SVGAGI. V was clipped by 2 bases and J by 5 bases, with 15 bases between them. CDR3 DNA sequence: TGTGCCAGCAGTTACGGCATCGGGGTGGGGACTGAAGCTTTCTTT. The encoded protein is CASSYGIGVGTEAFF.

This chain connects TRBV11-3 to TRBJ2-1; TRBD2 agrees at 7 bases. The germline V gene has CDR1 SGHNT and CDR2 YENEEA. With 0 bases clipped from V and 5 bases from J, the junction kept 13 bases outside the gene matches. The CDR3 length is 18 residues. In DNA, the CDR3 is TGTGCCAGCAGCTTAGACCAGGGCGGGAGTAGCGTACACAATGAGCAGTTCTTC. Its protein is CASSLDQGGSSVHNEQFF.

CDR3 protein: CASSEALRTGELFF. CDR3 bases: TGTGCCAGCAGTGAAGCCCTGCGGACCGGGGAGCTGTTTTTT. The chain combines TRBV2 with TRBJ2-2, with D unresolved. This CDR3 has 14 residues. The V and J ends lost 0 bases and 5 bases respectively, with 7 bases between them. Per the germline V gene, CDR1 is SNHLY and CDR2 is FYNNEI.

V gene TRBV7-2 combines with J gene TRBJ1-6; D may be TRBD1 (6 bases). The CDR3 loop spans 15 amino acids. V dropped 6 bases and J dropped 7 bases, with 16 bases sitting between them. Looked up from germline, CDR1 is SGHTA and CDR2 is FQGNSA. This chain's CDR3 is CASSPTQGWNSPLHF. CDR3 DNA sequence: TGTGCCAGCAGTCCAACGCAGGGGTGGAATTCACCCCTCCACTTT.

This sequence joins TRBV4-2 and TRBJ2-1; 11 positions agree with TRBD2. CDR3 length: 17 residues. The V and J ends lost 2 bases and 0 bases, in that order; junction bases with no gene match: 3. The V gene's germline CDR1 is LGHNA and CDR2 YNFKEQ. The chain's CDR3 is CASSQFTSGSSYNEQFF. DNA for the CDR3: TGTGCCAGCAGCCAATTCACTAGCGGGAGCTCCTACAATGAGCAGTTCTTC.

The chain has TRBV13 and TRBJ2-7; 8 bases map to TRBD1. Germline V lookup: CDR1 PRHDT, CDR2 FYEKMQ (reference sequence). The length of the CDR3 is 16 residues. The V segment lost 1 base and the J segment 2 bases; nucleotides outside the gene matches: 7. CDR3 region: CASSLVAGQGAYEQYF. DNA for the CDR3: TGTGCCAGCAGCTTAGTGGCCGGACAGGGAGCCTACGAGCAGTACTTC.

V usage is TRBV27 and J usage is TRBJ2-2; 8 bases map to TRBD1. V dropped 10 bases and J dropped 7; count of bases not matched to a gene: 32. CDR1 and CDR2 (germline): MNHEY, SMNVEV (reference sequence). This CDR3 contains 21 residues. The CDR3 DNA is TGTGCCACCAAGGGATCCAGGACAGGGCTTCTCCCCGGGCGATTCCTCGGGGAGCTGTTTTTT. Translating it yields CATKGSRTGLLPGRFLGELFF.

The genes are TRBV19 and TRBJ2-7, with D perhaps matching TRBD2 (5 bases). The germline CDR1 and CDR2 sequences are LNHDA and SQIVND (reference sequence). CDR3 length: 12 amino acids. V was clipped by 5 bases and J by 6 bases, with 11 bases between them. The CDR3 loop reads CASSWGAGEQYF. The CDR3 DNA sequence: TGTGCCAGTAGTTGGGGTGCGGGCGAGCAGTACTTC.

The chain carries TRBV15 and TRBJ2-1, with D tentatively TRBD2 (7 bases). CDR1 LNHNV and CDR2 YYDKDF come from the germline V gene (reference sequence). V was pared by 4 bases and J by 5 bases, with 15 bases between. The CDR3 has 15 residues. CDR3: CATSTGASGHNEQFF. The DNA of the CDR3 is TGTGCCACCAGCACAGGGGCTAGCGGTCACAATGAGCAGTTCTTC.

The J gene is TRBJ2-7, the V gene TRBV19, with 7 bases that match TRBD1. V dropped 4 bases and J dropped 2; count of bases not matched to a gene: 5. The germline gives CDR1 LNHDA, CDR2 SQIVND (reference sequence). The CDR3 length is 14 residues. CDR3 loop: CASSRGTATYEQYF. CDR3 nucleotides: TGTGCCAGTAGTAGGGGGACAGCAACCTACGAGCAGTACTTC. Together with reference TRBV19 and TRBJ2-7, the CDR3 gives the full variable domain: DGGITQSPKYLFRKEGQNVTLSCEQNLNHDAMYWYRQDPGQGLRLIYYSQIVNDFQKGDIAEGYSVSREKKESFPLTVTSAQKNPTAFYLCASSRGTATYEQYFGPGTRLTVT.

The chain uses TRBV6-1 and TRBJ1-1; TRBD1 matches 11 bases. The CDR3 sequence is 15 residues long. V gave up 7 bases and J gave up 11 bases; unmatched junction bases: 15. Germline V lookup: CDR1 MNHNS, CDR2 SASEGT. The CDR3 sequence: CASTPPGTGGVKAFF. The CDR3 DNA reads TGTGCCAGCACCCCACCCGGGACAGGGGGAGTTAAGGCTTTCTTT.

V usage is TRBV4-3 and J usage is TRBJ2-1; 8 positions agree with TRBD2. The CDR3 is made up of 16 amino acids. Germline lookup yields CDR1 LGHNA and CDR2 YSLEER. J lost 6 bases, V lost 0 bases, and 7 bases had no gene match. CDR3 DNA sequence: TGCGCCAGCAGCCAAGATAGGACGGGGGGGCTCAATGAGCAGTTCTTC. Its translation is CASSQDRTGGLNEQFF.

This chain joins TRBV5-1 and TRBJ2-5; 12 bases map to TRBD2. Unmatched junction bases numbered 2, after V lost 0 bases and J lost 5 bases. Germline V gene sequence: CDR1 SGHRS, CDR2 YFSETQ. The CDR3 sequence is 15 residues long. The CDR3 region has the DNA TGCGCCAGCAGCTTGGCCGGACTAGCGGGGGAGACCCAGTACTTC. This encodes CASSLAGLAGETQYF.

This clone has just a few counts. V and J are TRBV4-1 and TRBJ1-2; 8 bases are a match to TRBD1. Losses at the gene ends were 2 bases for V and 5 bases for J; bases not matched to a gene: 7. The CDR3 loop spans 15 amino acids. Per the germline V gene, CDR1 is MGHRA and CDR2 is YSYEKL. This CDR3 reads CASSQPDRAVYGYTF. The CDR3 nucleotides are TGCGCCAGCAGCCAACCGGACAGGGCTGTATATGGCTACACCTTC.

The J gene is TRBJ2-3, the V gene TRBV6-1; no firm D call. Germline lookup yields CDR1 MNHNS and CDR2 SASEGT. With 9 bases removed from V and 0 bases from J, the gap between germline ends came to 10 bases. This CDR3 is built from 13 residues. CDR3 amino acids: CASRVYSTDTQYF. The CDR3 DNA follows: TGTGCCAGTCGGGTGTATAGCACAGATACGCAGTATTTT.

The V gene is TRBV11-2, the J gene TRBJ2-5; 9 bases map to TRBD1. V gave up 0 bases and J gave up 5 bases; unmatched junction bases: 10. Looked up from germline, CDR1 is SGHAT and CDR2 is FQNNGV. CDR3 length: 17 amino acids. The CDR3, as DNA: TGTGCCAGCAGCTTAGAACTGACAGGGGGTGGTCGGGAGACCCAGTACTTC. Protein product: CASSLELTGGGRETQYF.

The chain carries TRBV7-8 and TRBJ2-1; a possible D gene is TRBD1 (6 bases). V was trimmed by 0 bases and J by 4 bases, leaving 13 bases between them. CDR3 length: 16 residues. Looked up from germline, CDR1 is SGHVS and CDR2 is FQNEAQ. CDR3 amino acids: CASSLARQAIYNEQFF. The DNA for the CDR3 is TGTGCCAGCAGCTTAGCTAGACAGGCGATATACAATGAGCAGTTCTTC.

The table lists this clone with a few counts. The chain links TRBV19 to TRBJ1-5; 10 nucleotides align to TRBD1. CDR1 is LNHDA and CDR2 is SQIVND in the germline V gene (reference sequence). V gave up 9 bases and J gave up 5 bases; unmatched junction bases: 4. The CDR3 has 13 amino acids. CDR3 sequence (DNA): TGTGCCAGCCAAGGACAGGGGGATCAGCCCCAGCATTTT. This encodes CASQGQGDQPQHF. Supplemented by reference TRBV19 and TRBJ1-5, the full variable domain reads DGGITQSPKYLFRKEGQNVTLSCEQNLNHDAMYWYRQDPGQGLRLIYYSQIVNDFQKGDIAEGYSVSREKKESFPLTVTSAQKNPTAFYLCASQGQGDQPQHFGDGTRLSIL.

This chain joins TRBV7-9 and TRBJ1-2; possible D gene TRBD1, 5 bases. V lost 4 bases, J lost 3 bases, and 15 bases lay in between. The CDR3 loop spans 15 amino acids. Germline V gene lookup returns CDR1 SEHNR and CDR2 FQNEAQ (reference sequence). The CDR3 region is CASSSTRTGDYGYTF. DNA of the CDR3: TGTGCCAGCAGCTCCACGAGGACGGGGGACTATGGCTACACCTTC.

As for this clone: Other DNA sequences of this sample code for an identical CDR3. The CDR3 reads CASSLGANTEAFF. The CDR3 region has the DNA TGCGCCAGCAGCTTGGGGGCCAACACTGAAGCTTTCTTT. This chain joins TRBV5-1 and TRBJ1-1, with no clear D. This CDR3 has 13 residues. Germline loops: CDR1 SGHRS, CDR2 YFSETQ. The V end was cut by 0 bases, the J end by 2 bases, with 5 bases between.

The chain employs TRBV10-3 and TRBJ1-2; TRBD1 agrees at 10 bases. V gave up 5 bases and J gave up 6 bases; unmatched junction bases: 9. CDR3 length: 15 amino acids. Per germline, CDR1 ENHRY and CDR2 SYGVKD. The CDR3 nucleotides are TGTGCCATCAGTCAAGGACAGGGGGAGGTGGATGGCTACACCTTC. This sequence encodes CAISQGQGEVDGYTF.

The V and J genes are TRBV21-1 and TRBJ1-2; TRBD1 reflects the table's D call only, with no check against the DNA. TRBV21-1 constitutes a pseudogene. The CDR3 contains 14 residues. The CDR3 here is CASSNPLQGDGYTF. Written as DNA, the CDR3 is TGTGCCAGCAGCAACCCTTTACAGGGGGATGGCTACACCTTC.

This chain joins TRBV5-6 and TRBJ2-7, with 14 bases matching TRBD2. V shed 4 bases, J shed 6 bases, and the junction held 6 bases outside the gene matches. The CDR3 extends over 15 amino acids. Germline CDR1 is SGHDT and CDR2 is YYEEEE. The CDR3 reads CASSPGLAGAVEQYF. DNA for the CDR3: TGTGCCAGCAGCCCGGGACTAGCGGGAGCGGTCGAGCAGTACTTC. Full variable domain (rest looked up from reference TRBV5-6 and TRBJ2-7): DAGVTQSPTHLIKTRGQQVTLRCSPKSGHDTVSWYQQALGQGPQFIFQYYEEEERQRGNFPDRFSGHQFPNYSSELNVNALLLGDSALYLCASSPGLAGAVEQYFGPGTRLTVT.

This chain connects TRBV5-1 to TRBJ2-2; 7 bases fit TRBD1. The CDR3 is 16 amino acids. Germline CDR1 reads SGHRS; CDR2 reads YFSETQ. Germline trimming cut 0 bases from V and 6 bases from J; bases unmatched to any gene: 8. CDR3 sequence reads: CASSLVPGGNSGELFF. DNA for the CDR3: TGCGCCAGCAGCTTGGTGCCAGGGGGTAATTCCGGGGAGCTGTTTTTT.

The rearrangement links TRBV27 to TRBJ1-1, with 8 nucleotides matching TRBD1. The V and J ends lost 6 bases and 3 bases, in that order; junction bases with no gene match: 9. Germline values: CDR1 MNHEY, CDR2 SMNVEV (reference sequence). This CDR3 has 15 amino acids. The CDR3, as DNA: TGTGCCAGCAGCTCCAGGACAGGGTCCTACACTGAAGCTTTCTTT. It specifies CASSSRTGSYTEAFF.